This T cell receptor (beta chain) was identified during a study of early T cells in non-severe SARS-CoV-2 infection. The overall study: With bulk RNA from unsorted whole blood as input, sequencing yielded unpaired chains. Study-wide findings and caveats: Missing private and CD4 specificities, VDJdb matching favored anti-spike CD8 responses.

Deletions cut 6 bases from V and 2 bases from J, with 15 bases between. This CDR3 is built from 15 residues. Researchers attached unique molecular identifiers to individual cDNA molecules. Via MiXCR, TCRdb re-called the 5' RACE reads, giving one row per CDR3 protein. Of about 47,000 distinct CDR3 sequences in the sample, over 8% were seen once. This clonotype was seen repeatedly, ten times or more. The target antigen is unknown. The chain joins TRBV12-3 or TRBV12-4 to TRBJ2-3; a possible D gene is TRBD2 (6 bases). The source was whole blood, collected at baseline. The sequence was obtained from an adult who was a healthcare worker with PCR-confirmed SARS-CoV-2 infection or an uninfected control (not recorded which). Here the CDR3 reads CASRASSVTTDTQYF. The CDR3 nucleotides read TGTGCCAGCAGAGCCTCTAGCGTAACCACAGATACGCAGTATTTT.